These 17 T cell receptor beta chains originate from one sample sequenced in a study of a mutant IDH1 vaccine in newly diagnosed glioma. For these TCRs, the target antigens are not known. The time point is: week 5, during vaccination. Each vaccine dose was 300 ug of mutant IDH1 20-mer peptide, with topical imiquimod. Assay used: immunoSEQ multiplex PCR; TCRdb lists only in-frame clones, some missing. The sample yields 25,000 to 35,000 clones, more than 80% seen once. Sequences were derived from PBMCs, sampled from a glioma patient whose treatment included an IDH1 peptide vaccine. The receptors derive from a man in his late teens or twenties with glioma.

The sample holds one count of this clone. V gene TRBV4-2 combines with J gene TRBJ2-7; D possibly matches TRBD1 or TRBD2 (5 bases each). Trimming removed 0 bases from V and 2 bases from J, with 11 bases in between. This CDR3 has 15 residues. Germline V gene sequence: CDR1 LGHNA, CDR2 YNFKEQ. The CDR3 protein is CASSQDNQGAYEQYF. CDR3 nucleotide sequence: TGTGCCAGCAGCCAAGATAACCAGGGAGCCTACGAGCAGTACTTC.

The CDR3 sequence: CASSDSDGSHTQYF. The CDR3 DNA is TGTGCCAGCAGTGACTCGGACGGGTCCCATACGCAGTATTTT. The J gene is TRBJ2-3, the V gene TRBV6-4; D gene unclear. Trimming left V 0 bases short and J 7 bases short, with 11 bases between. The CDR3 is made up of 14 amino acids. Germline CDR1 MRHNA, CDR2 SNTAGT.

The chain links TRBV7-2 to TRBJ2-5; TRBD2 agrees at 11 bases. Trimming removed 5 bases from V and 7 bases from J; junction bases left unmatched: 3. The CDR3 has 13 amino acids. Germline-derived CDR1 and CDR2 are SGHTA and FQGNSA. In nucleotides, the CDR3 is TGTGCCAGCAGCATAGGACTAGCGGGGACCCAGTACTTC. Amino acid sequence: CASSIGLAGTQYF.

The gene calls are TRBV29-1 and TRBJ2-7, with 11 bases lining up with TRBD2. Trimming took 6 bases from V and 0 from J; bases not matched to a gene: 10. Germline assignment: CDR1 SQVTM and CDR2 ANQGSEA. The CDR3 is made up of 16 amino acids. CDR3 sequence: CSVGNPGTSGSYEQYF. The CDR3 bases are TGCAGCGTAGGGAACCCCGGGACTAGCGGCTCCTACGAGCAGTACTTC.

The rearrangement uses TRBV30 and TRBJ2-7; D perhaps matches TRBD1 (6 bases). The CDR3 is 13 amino acids. Deletions cut 2 bases from V and 5 bases from J, with 13 bases between. Germline-derived CDR1 and CDR2 are GTSNPN and SVGIG (reference sequence). The CDR3 region is CAWSQDSSHEQYF. The DNA of the CDR3 is TGTGCCTGGAGTCAGGACAGTTCCCACGAGCAGTACTTC.

J is TRBJ1-1 and V is TRBV6-1, with TRBD1 identical over 7 bases. Germline lookup yields CDR1 MNHNS and CDR2 SASEGT. After removal of 7 bases from V and 7 bases from J, the junction contained 12 bases not matched to a gene. The CDR3 consists of 14 residues. In DNA form, the CDR3 reads TGTGCCAGCACCTCAGGAGGGACAGTGGGTGAAGCTTTCTTT. Translating gives CASTSGGTVGEAFF.

V usage is TRBV7-2 and J usage is TRBJ2-7; D might be TRBD1 or TRBD2, each matching 6 bases. The V gene's germline CDR1 is SGHTA and CDR2 FQGNSA. V was pared by 0 bases and J by 4 bases, with 10 bases between. CDR3 length: 14 amino acids. CDR3 amino acids: CASSLARGGYEQYF. The CDR3 nucleotides are TGTGCCAGCAGCTTAGCGCGAGGGGGGTACGAGCAGTACTTC.

CDR3 nucleotides: TGTGCCTGGAGTAGGACAGGGGTGAACACCGGGGAGCTGTTTTTT. It codes for CAWSRTGVNTGELFF. The chain employs TRBV30 and TRBJ2-2; 9 bases are a match to TRBD1. Losses at the gene ends were 2 bases for V and 1 base for J; bases not matched to a gene: 2. This CDR3 region has 15 residues. CDR1 and CDR2 from the germline V gene are GTSNPN and SVGIG (reference sequence).

This clone was seen once. V is TRBV29-1 and J is TRBJ2-1; D is unresolved. The CDR3 runs 15 residues. Trimming stripped 8 bases from V and 1 base from J, with 18 bases between. Germline lookup yields CDR1 SQVTM and CDR2 ANQGSEA. The CDR3 spells CSFRNGIASYNEQFF. In DNA, the CDR3 is TGCAGCTTCCGTAACGGAATAGCTTCCTACAATGAGCAGTTCTTC.

The J gene is TRBJ1-1, the V gene TRBV10-2; 7 bases are a match to TRBD1. After removal of 3 bases from V and 8 bases from J, the junction contained 9 bases not matched to a gene. CDR1 WSHSY and CDR2 SAAADI come from the germline V gene. The CDR3 runs to 14 residues. CDR3 bases: TGCGCCAGCAGTGATAGGGGGCGTACAACGGAAGCTTTCTTT. It is translated as CASSDRGRTTEAFF.

The chain links TRBV6-1 to TRBJ1-1; D call uncertain. The CDR3 spans 13 residues. Germline assignment: CDR1 MNHNS and CDR2 SASEGT. V lost 6 bases and J 1 base, leaving 9 bases between the germline ends. The chain's CDR3 is CASRVKPNTEAFF. CDR3 sequence (DNA): TGTGCCAGCAGAGTAAAGCCGAACACTGAAGCTTTCTTT.

The chain combines TRBV7-8 with TRBJ1-5; no clear D. CDR1 SGHVS and CDR2 FQNEAQ come from the germline V gene. Trimming took off 5 bases at V and 1 base at J, with 6 bases between the two ends. CDR3 length equals 13 residues. The CDR3 here is CASSPASNQPQHF. CDR3 sequence (DNA): TGTGCCAGCAGCCCGGCCAGCAATCAGCCCCAGCATTTT.

For the CDR3, the DNA is TGTGCCAGCAGCCTGGGCCGCGTGAGCTACAATGAGCAGTTCTTC. It yields the protein CASSLGRVSYNEQFF. The rearrangement links TRBV2 to TRBJ2-1; D is unclear. Per the germline V gene, CDR1 is SNHLY and CDR2 is FYNNEI. This CDR3 has 15 amino acids. V lost 6 bases and J 3 bases, leaving 15 bases between the germline ends.

The chain employs TRBV27 and TRBJ2-2, with D perhaps TRBD1 (6 bases). Germline V lookup: CDR1 MNHEY, CDR2 SMNVEV (reference sequence). V was cut by 8 bases and J by 1 base, with 11 bases left in between. The CDR3 is 14 amino acids. The CDR3 sequence: CASAPTGNTGELFF. Written as DNA, the CDR3 is TGTGCCAGCGCTCCGACAGGGAACACCGGGGAGCTGTTTTTT.

The chain employs TRBV29-1 and TRBJ2-3; 7 bases line up with TRBD1. The V and J ends lost 6 bases and 3 bases, in that order; junction bases with no gene match: 21. Germline V gene data show CDR1 as SQVTM and CDR2 as ANQGSEA. CDR3 length equals 18 residues. This CDR3 is CSVEPPFDRVGWTDTQYF. DNA for the CDR3: TGCAGCGTCGAACCCCCCTTTGACAGGGTGGGTTGGACAGATACGCAGTATTTT.

The DNA for the CDR3 is TGTGCCAGCAGTCCCGCCGAGACCCAGTACTTC. As protein: CASSPAETQYF. The chain is built from TRBV25-1 and TRBJ2-5; D not certain. The CDR3 totals 11 residues. Per the germline V gene, CDR1 is MGHDK and CDR2 is SYGVNS. V lost 5 bases, J lost 5 bases, and 6 bases lay in between.

This clone appeared a single time. The chain has TRBV7-9 and TRBJ2-7, with 7 bases fitting TRBD2. The CDR3 consists of 14 residues. J was trimmed by 0 bases and V by 5 bases; bases with no gene match: 4. Germline assignment: CDR1 SEHNR and CDR2 FQNEAQ (reference sequence). CDR3 in DNA: TGTGCCAGCAGCCAACGCGGGAGCTCCTACGAGCAGTACTTC. As protein: CASSQRGSSYEQYF.